This TCR beta chain is drawn from a study of cytomegalovirus exposure and HLA in healthy donors (dated by TCRdb to between 2016 and 2019). About the investigation overall: An earlier analysis of several hundred of the donors reported approximately 300 Gb of sequence data and 95 million to 130 million unique TCR beta sequences obtained from 180 million or so T cells. Donor age, sex, ethnicity and CMV serostatus were collected together with the repertoire data. All discovery cohort repertoires had been generated on a single sequencing platform. The number of typed donors differed by locus: about 629-630 for A, B, C, DRB1 and DQB1; some 500 for DQA1; over 600 for DPA1; and 450 to 480 for DPB1. To predict cytomegalovirus infection status, the study brought together high-throughput TCR immunosequencing, statistical association of individual TCRs with disease status, and machine learning. Among roughly 400 genotyped donors of the cohort, an average of roughly 240,000 unique TCR beta nucleotide sequences were sequenced per donor, roughly a sixth of them non-productive. Four to six DR-DQ haplotypes were handled as single units for association and clustering, since linkage in the cohort was strong. The aim of the study was to test whether cataloging public T cell receptors could identify signatures of past pathogen exposure. An early release covering roughly 640 HLA-typed donors comprised about 300 gigabases of sequencing data and roughly 86 million unique TCR sequences. To study patterns of TCR occurrence, a later analysis re-analyzed previously published TCR beta repertoires from 700 or so donors and added high-resolution HLA genotyping. To decide whether each TCR beta V gene segment behaved as functional or pseudogenic, an earlier analysis of some 600 of the donors relied on high-throughput TCR beta sequencing. Of the 300 to 500 genotyped donors, 65% to 90% were placed in the genetic ancestry cluster associated with self-reported Caucasian donors. The T cell repertoires of around 670 subjects were profiled by immunosequencing and related to cytomegalovirus serostatus. In addition to the first cohort of 500 to 850 subjects, a separate validation cohort of 120 different subjects was used. Genome-wide SNP genotypes for about three fifths of the 666 donors were used in a later genetic analysis, which treated that subset as a discovery cohort. Both class I and class II loci were covered by HLA typing, at four-digit resolution. The later analysis used no new phenotypic data to find candidate immune exposures, relying instead on TCR beta sequences and their occurrence across donors. What the work shows at the level of the full study, not this receptor alone: The cohort was sequenced for TCR beta chains only, and without alpha or paired-chain data the features that could be detected were limited. A further reported finding was that TCR beta sequences accurately predicted the HLA-A and HLA-B alleles for most subjects in the first cohort. Linkage disequilibrium might explain the correlated functional status among segregating V segments, but an unknown experimental factor could not be excluded. The study gave a list of some 150 TCR beta chains associated with cytomegalovirus. Because HLA typing was unavailable for some donors at each locus, only the typed subset was used in association tests. In a later analysis, most CMV-associated TCR beta chains were found to appear HLA-restricted, with HLA associations seemingly driven largely by CMV exposure. Some IMGT-functional V segments, including TRBV6-2 and TRBV6-3, could not be told apart with the 87-base-pair reads, so those segments were excluded. Because counts were too low, about 15 rarely observed V segments, including chromosome 9 orphons, were left out of the earlier analysis of a few hundred of the donors. Several of the top co-occurrence clusters appeared to be linked to parvovirus B19, influenza, CMV and Epstein-Barr virus, according to a later analysis. In a later analysis, HLA-associated TCR beta chains were found to be more clonally expanded and to have lower generation probabilities than equally common non-associated chains. The authors suggested that the approach could potentially be extended to other disease states and immunological phenotypes. Assigning TCR associations to individual alleles was difficult when HLA alleles, especially DR and DQ, strongly co-occurred. In a later analysis, TCR association rates were found to vary across HLA loci, with the most associated TCRs seen for DRB1 alleles and the fewest for HLA-C alleles. Sequencing depth was assumed to be roughly uniform across donors in the presence/absence analyses, though that assumption may not hold. V-gene and J-gene trimming of TCR beta chains was associated with a missense DCLRE1C variant in a later genetic analysis, and the association was replicated in an independent cohort. A few of the identified cytomegalovirus-associated TCR beta chains were confirmed in vitro to be specific for cytomegalovirus antigens. Cytomegalovirus status was reported to be diagnosed by the classifier with high specificity and sensitivity in both the original and validation cohorts. Immune exposure information for the cohort was limited to CMV serostatus. A later analysis associated around 16,000 TCR beta sequences with specific HLA alleles at a false discovery rate of 0.05. According to a later genetic analysis, donors in an Asian-associated ancestry cluster had fewer N-insertions in productive TCRs than the approximately 710-donor mean. A group of highly shared sequence variants was considered likely to be a technical artifact of the sequencing pipeline. Broadly in line with IMGT annotations, most TCR beta V segments showed up in productive rearrangements about 87% or about 30% of the time in an earlier analysis of a few hundred of the donors. While some public TCRs were present in many individuals, most TCR sequences turned up only very rarely across donors.

The cohort comprised some 680 healthy bone marrow donors. At the time of sampling, all cohort members were nominally healthy, though unrecorded immune exposures were likely present. The donor tested CMV seropositive and was one of the 289 seropositive cohort members. Each donor provided a peripheral blood sample, and peripheral blood mononuclear cells were used for TCR beta sequencing. Genomic DNA was extracted from the blood cell samples with the Qiagen DNeasy Blood Extraction Kit. A word on this clone: No cognate antigen has been identified for it.

Taken from the germline V gene, the CDR1 and CDR2 loops are SGHVT and SQSDAQ. The CDR3 numbers 20 residues from cysteine through phenylalanine. Here the CDR3 DNA is all that survives: 60 bases in frame from base 1. V has 5 bases trimmed and J has 0 bases trimmed; junction bases matching no gene number 17. Library generation was performed with the immunoSEQ multiplex PCR assay. The multiplex PCR relied on a mix of 60 forward primers for TCR Vbeta segments and 13 reverse primers for TCR Jbeta segments. Amplification of the CDR3 region of rearranged TCR beta genes was performed with a multiplex PCR assay on genomic DNA. The Illumina HiSeq System was used to sequence the amplified TCR beta libraries as 87-base-pair reads. In the authors' own workflow: Across the 500 to 700 repertoires, a later analysis counted approximately 83 million unique TCR beta chains, 9 million to 14 million of which were shared by at least two donors. To remove PCR and sequencing errors, raw reads were error-corrected and collapsed into unique sequences using a nearest-neighbor algorithm that merged closely related sequences. To assign V, D and J gene segments, CDR3 sequences were aligned to IMGT reference sequences. For a sequence to be retained, a match of at least six nucleotides to both a V gene segment and a J gene segment was required. Rearrangements were classified as productive when the CDR3 lacked stop codons and remained in frame with V and J, and all other rearrangements were classified as non-productive. CDR3 was defined according to IMGT convention as the region running from the second conserved V-encoded cysteine to the conserved J-encoded phenylalanine. The earlier analysis of roughly 590 of the donors excluded sequences that lacked an unambiguous match to a single V gene segment. An earlier analysis of under 750 of the donors called V segments functional above 56.7% productive rearrangements and segregating when the between-donor standard deviation exceeded 5%. A statistical classification framework was built to diagnose cytomegalovirus status from the catalog of TCR beta chain sequences. V and J gene assignment, in a later analysis, came from comparing TCR nucleotide sequences with IMGT/GENE-DB human TR gene sequences. Using the TCRdist pipeline, a later analysis assigned CDR3 sequences along with most-parsimonious VDJ recombination scenarios. In a later analysis, each TCR beta chain was defined by its CDR3 amino acid sequence together with its V-gene family, and reads without a unique V-gene family were excluded. A later analysis removed several hundred highly shared, low-generation-probability nucleotide sequences to deal with suspected cross-contamination and a sequencing artifact. For each public chain, a later analysis derived a clonal expansion index from normalized ranks of inferred template counts within each repertoire. In a later analysis, generation probabilities were computed using a VDJ recombination model fitted to out-of-frame rearrangements, and the results were checked against IGoR. In a later analysis, TCR-TCR, TCR-HLA and TCR-CMV co-occurrence was scored with hypergeometric tests, and a repertoire-size bias correction was applied to TCR pairs. A later analysis estimated false discovery rates by permuting HLA or CMV assignments 20 times. A later analysis grouped co-occurring TCRs with DBSCAN, adding TCRdist sequence similarity when clustering within HLA-allele-positive subsets. For co-occurrence clustering, repertoires with fewer than 30,000 or more than 120,000 public chains were excluded, along with 5 or 6 repertoires with anomalous nucleotide sharing. This immuneACCESS table, as held by TCRdb, lists in-frame sequences with V and J called but not all clones. Of the missing ones, under half trace to an unresolved V gene in checked studies; the others have no known cause. D and trimming were read from the DNA, whereas the V and J calls and clone size are those reported in that table. The record for this sample contains over 100,000 clones. The top ten clones comprise roughly 1.7% of the sample.

Sequenced: PBMCs. Rearrangement joined TRBV7-4 to TRBJ1-5; the junction holds 9 bases that match TRBD1. The source is a woman aged 40 to 55 in good health and CMV-seropositive. The CDR3 reads as follows: CASSPRVAGQGLNSNQPQHF. The bases read TGTGCCAGCAGCCCCAGAGTGGCGGGACAGGGATTAAATAGCAATCAGCCCCAGCATTTT. This CDR3, with the reference TRBV7-4 and TRBJ1-5 proteins standing in past its ends, gives the full variable domain GAGVSQSPRYKVAKRGRDVALRCDSISGHVTLYWYRQTLGQGSEVLTYSQSDAQRDKSGRPSGRFSAERPERSVSTLKIQRTEQGDSAVYLCASSPRVAGQGLNSNQPQHFGDGTRLSIL.